This TCR beta chain was found in a study of tumor-infiltrating lymphocytes in primary liver carcinoma. Study summary: Every patient in the cohort had a primary liver carcinoma. That carcinoma was treated by surgical resection. Tumor stage was T1-T3 N0M0, and tumor size was roughly 4 to 11 cm across. Findings and caveats of the study: Samples, which were bulk and unsorted, did not allow CD4+ and CD8+ repertoires to be compared.

For blood RNA, unsorted whole blood served as the source, and germline DNA was extracted too. Concerning this clonotype: Its antigen is unidentified.

Researchers generated TCR beta cDNA from approximately 520 ng of total RNA, relying on a constant-region primer. Investigators got TCR beta libraries out of three nested multiplex PCR rounds, done with slightly modified ARM-PCR. Researchers ran the first two PCR rounds for around 10 cycles each with TRBV1-TRBV30 forward primers and a C-beta reverse primer. TCRdb recomputed calls from the multiplex PCR reads with MiXCR, one row per CDR3 protein. The sample carries 180,000 or so distinct CDR3 sequences, approximately 60% recorded once. After removal of 5 bases from V and 3 bases from J, the junction contained 10 bases not matched to a gene. In germline, CDR1 is MDHEN, CDR2 SYDVKM. The CDR3 extends over 17 amino acids.

Sequencing used peripheral blood. The V gene is TRBV28, the J gene TRBJ2-1; TRBD2 matches at 10 bases. The clonotype originates from a man in his forties with primary liver carcinoma and hepatitis B virus infection. The CDR3 DNA follows: TGTGCCAGCAGTCTCTCGGGGAGCGGGAGGGGCTACAATGAGCAGTTCTTC. This translates into CASSLSGSGRGYNEQFF. Together with reference TRBV28 and TRBJ2-1, the CDR3 gives the full variable domain: DVKVTQSSRYLVKRTGEKVFLECVQDMDHENMFWYRQDPGLGLRLIYFSYDVKMKEKGDIPEGYSVSREKKERFSLILESASTNQTSMYLCASSLSGSGRGYNEQFFGPGTRLTVL.